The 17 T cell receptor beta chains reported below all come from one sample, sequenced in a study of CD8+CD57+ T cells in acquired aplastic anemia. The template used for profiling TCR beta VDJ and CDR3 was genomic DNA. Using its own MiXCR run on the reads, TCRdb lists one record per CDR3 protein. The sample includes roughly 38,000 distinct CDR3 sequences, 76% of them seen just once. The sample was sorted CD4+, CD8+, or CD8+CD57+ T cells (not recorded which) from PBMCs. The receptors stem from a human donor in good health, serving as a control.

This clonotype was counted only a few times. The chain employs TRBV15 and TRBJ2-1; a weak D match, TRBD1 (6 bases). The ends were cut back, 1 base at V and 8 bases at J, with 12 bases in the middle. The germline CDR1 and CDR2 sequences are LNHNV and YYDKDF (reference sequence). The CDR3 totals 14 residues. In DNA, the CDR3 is TGTGCCACCAGCAGAGGAACAGGGATCGATGAGCAGTTCTTC. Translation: CATSRGTGIDEQFF.

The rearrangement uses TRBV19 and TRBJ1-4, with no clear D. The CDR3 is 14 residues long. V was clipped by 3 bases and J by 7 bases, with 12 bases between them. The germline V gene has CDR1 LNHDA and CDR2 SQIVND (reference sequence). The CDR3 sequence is CASSISARSEKLFF. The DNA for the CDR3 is TGTGCCAGTAGTATCTCCGCCAGGAGTGAAAAACTGTTTTTT.

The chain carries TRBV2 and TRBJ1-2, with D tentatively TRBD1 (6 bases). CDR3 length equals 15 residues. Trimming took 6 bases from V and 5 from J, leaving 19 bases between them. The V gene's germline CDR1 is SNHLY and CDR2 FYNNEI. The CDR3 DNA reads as TGTGCCAGCAGGGAGGACTCCCAGGGGATATATGGCTACACCTTC. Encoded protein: CASREDSQGIYGYTF.

The CDR3 spells CSVETGVDGTEAFF. In DNA form, the CDR3 reads TGCAGCGTTGAAACAGGGGTGGATGGCACTGAAGCTTTCTTT. V gene TRBV29-1 combines with J gene TRBJ1-1; 7 positions match TRBD1. With 2 bases clipped from V and 4 bases from J, the junction kept 7 bases outside the gene matches. CDR1 and CDR2 from the germline V gene are SQVTM and ANQGSEA. The CDR3 consists of 14 residues.

The CDR3 here is CASSEGSTQYF. CDR3 coding DNA: TGCGCCAGCAGTGAGGGGAGTACGCAGTATTTT. The chain employs TRBV10-2 and TRBJ2-3; tentatively, D is TRBD2 (5 bases). The CDR3 is 11 residues long. Germline CDR1 is WSHSY and CDR2 is SAAADI. Trimming took 2 bases from V and 8 from J, leaving 5 bases between them.

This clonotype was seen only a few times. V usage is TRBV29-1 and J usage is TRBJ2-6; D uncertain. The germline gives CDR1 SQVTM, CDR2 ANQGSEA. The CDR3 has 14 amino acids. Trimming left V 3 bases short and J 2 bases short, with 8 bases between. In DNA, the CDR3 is TGCAGCGTTGACTGGGGTACTGGGGCCAACGTCCTGACTTTC. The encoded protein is CSVDWGTGANVLTF.

The CDR3 sequence is CSAGEAAYEQYF. The CDR3 region has the DNA TGCAGTGCGGGGGAGGCAGCCTACGAGCAGTACTTC. The chain recombines TRBV20-1 with TRBJ2-7; a possible D gene is TRBD2 (6 bases). Between the trimmed V and J ends, which lost 6 bases and 2 bases, there was a span of 11 bases. CDR3 length: 12 residues. Germline V gene lookup returns CDR1 DFQATT and CDR2 SNEGSKA (reference sequence).

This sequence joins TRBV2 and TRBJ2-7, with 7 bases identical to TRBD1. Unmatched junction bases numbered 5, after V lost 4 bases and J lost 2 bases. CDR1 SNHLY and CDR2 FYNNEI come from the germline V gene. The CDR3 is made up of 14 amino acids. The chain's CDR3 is CASSVQGPPYEQYF. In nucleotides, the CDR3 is TGTGCCAGCAGTGTACAGGGGCCCCCCTACGAGCAGTACTTC.

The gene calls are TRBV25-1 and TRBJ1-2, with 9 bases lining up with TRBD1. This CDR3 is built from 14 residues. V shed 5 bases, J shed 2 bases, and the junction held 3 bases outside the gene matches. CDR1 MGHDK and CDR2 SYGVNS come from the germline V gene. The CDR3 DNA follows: TGTGCCAGCAGTAGGGGACAGGGCAACTATGGCTACACCTTC. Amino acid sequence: CASSRGQGNYGYTF.

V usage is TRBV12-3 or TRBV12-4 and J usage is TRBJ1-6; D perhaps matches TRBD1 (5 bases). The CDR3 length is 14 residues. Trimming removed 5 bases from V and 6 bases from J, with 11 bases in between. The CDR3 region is CASSIGVSNSPLHF. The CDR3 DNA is TGTGCCAGCAGTATAGGGGTTAGTAATTCACCCCTCCACTTT.

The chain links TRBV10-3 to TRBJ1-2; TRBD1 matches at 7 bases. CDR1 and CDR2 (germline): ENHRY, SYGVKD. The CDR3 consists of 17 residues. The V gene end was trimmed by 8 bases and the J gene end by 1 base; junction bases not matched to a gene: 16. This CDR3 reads CAIQGVSPGGNNYGYTF. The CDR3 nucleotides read TGTGCCATCCAGGGTGTCTCTCCAGGGGGAAATAACTATGGCTACACCTTC.

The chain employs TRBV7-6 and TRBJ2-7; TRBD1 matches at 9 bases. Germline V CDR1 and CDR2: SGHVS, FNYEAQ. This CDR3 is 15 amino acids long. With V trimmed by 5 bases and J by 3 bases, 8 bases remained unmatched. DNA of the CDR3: TGTGCCAGCAGCCAAGATCCGGGACAGGGCTACGAGCAGTACTTC. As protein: CASSQDPGQGYEQYF. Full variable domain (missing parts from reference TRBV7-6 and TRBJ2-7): GAGVSQSPRYKVTKRGQDVALRCDPISGHVSLYWYRQALGQGPEFLTYFNYEAQQDKSGLPNDRFSAERPEGSISTLTIQRTEQRDSAMYRCASSQDPGQGYEQYFGPGTRLTVT.

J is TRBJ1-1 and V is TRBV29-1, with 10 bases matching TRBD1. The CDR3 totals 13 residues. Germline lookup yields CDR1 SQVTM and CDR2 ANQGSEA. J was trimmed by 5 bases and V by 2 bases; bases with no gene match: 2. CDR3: CSVERDRGTEAFF. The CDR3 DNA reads TGCAGCGTTGAAAGGGACAGGGGAACTGAAGCTTTCTTT. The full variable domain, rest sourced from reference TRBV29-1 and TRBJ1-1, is SAVISQKPSRDICQRGTSLTIQCQVDSQVTMMFWYRQQPGQSLTLIATANQGSEATYESGFVIDKFPISRPNLTFSTLTVSNMSPEDSSIYLCSVERDRGTEAFFGQGTRLTVV.

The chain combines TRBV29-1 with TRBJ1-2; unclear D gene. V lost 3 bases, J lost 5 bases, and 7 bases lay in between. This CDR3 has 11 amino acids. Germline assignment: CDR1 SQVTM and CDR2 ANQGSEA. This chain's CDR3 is CSVDTAYGYTF. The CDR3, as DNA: TGCAGCGTTGATACCGCGTATGGCTACACCTTC.

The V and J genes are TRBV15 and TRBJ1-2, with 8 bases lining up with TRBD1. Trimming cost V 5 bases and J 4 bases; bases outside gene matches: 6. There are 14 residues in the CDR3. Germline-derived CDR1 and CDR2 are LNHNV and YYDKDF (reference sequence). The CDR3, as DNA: TGTGCCACCAGCGTCCGACAGGGGTCCTATGGCTACACCTTC. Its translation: CATSVRQGSYGYTF.

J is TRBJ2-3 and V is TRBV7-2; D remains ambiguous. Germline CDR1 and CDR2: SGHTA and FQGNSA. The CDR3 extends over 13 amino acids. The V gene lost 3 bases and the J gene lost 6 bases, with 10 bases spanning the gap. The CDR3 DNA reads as TGTGCCAGCAGCTTCGTCCGGTTGGATACGCAGTATTTT. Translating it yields CASSFVRLDTQYF.

Written as DNA, the CDR3 is TGTGCCAGCAGTCATAGTGTTAGCGGGGGTAATGAGCAGTTCTTC. Its protein is CASSHSVSGGNEQFF. The rearrangement joins TRBV25-1 to TRBJ2-7, with 9 positions matching TRBD2. Gene TRBJ2-1 matches the end of the DNA better, so the J call may be wrong. The CDR3 has 15 amino acids. Germline V lookup: CDR1 MGHDK, CDR2 SYGVNS.